The T cell receptor beta chain described here comes from a study of blood T cell repertoires in COVID-19. Whole-study context: The United States, Italy and Spain provided the acute and convalescent COVID-19 samples.

Original methodology: By means of reference gene primer amplification, nucleated cell counts were estimated. The data were produced by immunoSEQ multiplex PCR, yet TCRdb's version contains in-frame clones alone and is incomplete. Clone size and the V and J calls come from that table; the DNA yielded D and trimming. The sample yields approximately 200,000 clones, roughly 87% seen once. Clinical history reported by participants formed the basis on which cohorts were assigned. The CDR3 extends over 15 amino acids. Germline trimming cut 5 bases from V and 7 bases from J; bases unmatched to any gene: 11. CDR1 is SGHVS and CDR2 is FNYEAQ in the germline V gene.

The source material was PBMCs or T cells enriched from blood (not recorded which). This sequence originates from a woman aged 30 to 39 who had recovered from COVID-19. This rearrangement joins TRBV7-6 to TRBJ1-2; 9 bases are shared with TRBD1. Here the CDR3 reads CASSASSGTGIGYTF. The DNA for the CDR3 is TGTGCCAGCAGCGCCTCGTCCGGGACAGGGATTGGCTACACCTTC.